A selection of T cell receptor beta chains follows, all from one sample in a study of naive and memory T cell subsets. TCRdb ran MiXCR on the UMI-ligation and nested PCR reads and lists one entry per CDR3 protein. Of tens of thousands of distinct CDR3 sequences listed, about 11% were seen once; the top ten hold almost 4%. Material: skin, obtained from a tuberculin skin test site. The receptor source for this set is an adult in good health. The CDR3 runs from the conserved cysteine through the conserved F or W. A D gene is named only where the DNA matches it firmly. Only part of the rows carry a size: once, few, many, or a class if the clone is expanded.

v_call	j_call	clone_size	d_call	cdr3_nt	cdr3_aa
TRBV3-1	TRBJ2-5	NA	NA	TGTGCCAGCCTGCGGGGCGAGACCCAGTACTTC	CASLRGETQYF
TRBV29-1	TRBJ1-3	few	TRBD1	TGCAGTGCAGGGGGCGACTTTGGAAACACCATATATTTT	CSAGGDFGNTIYF
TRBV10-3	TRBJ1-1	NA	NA	TGTGCCATCAGTGAGTCGGGGGTAAACACTGAAGCTTTCTTT	CAISESGVNTEAFF
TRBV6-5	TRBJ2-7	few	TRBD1	TGTGCCAGCGGCCCCGGGACAGGGGGCCACGAGCAGTACTTC	CASGPGTGGHEQYF
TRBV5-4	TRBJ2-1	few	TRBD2	TGTGCCAGCAGCATGGGACTAGCGGGACGGGGCGATGAGCAGTTCTTC	CASSMGLAGRGDEQFF
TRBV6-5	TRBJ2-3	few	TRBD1	TGTGCCAGCAGTTCACAGGGGTCAGATACGCAGTATTTT	CASSSQGSDTQYF
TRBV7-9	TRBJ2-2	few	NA	TGTGCCGGAAAAGGTCGGAGCACCGGGGAGCTGTTTTTT	CAGKGRSTGELFF
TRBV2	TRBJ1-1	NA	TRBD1	TGTGCCAGCAGTGAAGCCGGGACAGGGGCCGCGAACACTGAAGCTTTCTTT	CASSEAGTGAANTEAFF
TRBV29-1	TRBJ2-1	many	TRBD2	TGCAGCGTGGGGGTGGAGCGGGAGGGGTATGAGCAGTTCTTC	CSVGVEREGYEQFF
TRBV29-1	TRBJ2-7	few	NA	TGCAGCGTTGGAGGACAGTACTACGAGCAGTACTTC	CSVGGQYYEQYF
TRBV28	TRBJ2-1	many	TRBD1	TGTGCCAGCAGCACAAGGGGGCCGCCCAATTCCTACAATGAGCAGTTCTTC	CASSTRGPPNSYNEQFF
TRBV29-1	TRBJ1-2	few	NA	TGCAGCGTTGAAGATTTGGGGTTGGGCTATGGCTACACCTTC	CSVEDLGLGYGYTF
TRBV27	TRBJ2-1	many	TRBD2	TGTGCCAGCAGCCTACATACTAGCGGGGTGGGCTACAATGAGCAGTTCTTC	CASSLHTSGVGYNEQFF
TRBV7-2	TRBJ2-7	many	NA	TGTGCCAGCAGCTTAGCGCCAGTTAGGGAGTACGAGCAGTACTTC	CASSLAPVREYEQYF
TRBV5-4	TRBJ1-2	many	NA	TGTGCCAGCAGCTTGGAGGTCGACTATGGCTACACCTTC	CASSLEVDYGYTF
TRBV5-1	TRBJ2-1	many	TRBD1	TGCGCCAGCAGCTCAGGGGGCCGATACAATGAGCAGTTCTTC	CASSSGGRYNEQFF
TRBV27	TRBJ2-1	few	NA	TGTGCCAGCAGTTTCTTTTTCTTATCTGGCAGGGGCTTATTCTTC	CASSFFFLSGRGLFF
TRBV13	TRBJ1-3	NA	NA	TGTGCCAGCAGCTTAGGCGGGCCAGGGGCGAACACCATATATTTT	CASSLGGPGANTIYF
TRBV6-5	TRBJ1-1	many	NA	TGTGCCAGCAGGAGGGTTTCGGCCAAGGACACTGAAGCTTTCTTT	CASRRVSAKDTEAFF
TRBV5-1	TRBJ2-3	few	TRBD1	TGCGCCAGCAGCTCCACAGGGGGCGGCACAGATACGCAGTATTTT	CASSSTGGGTDTQYF
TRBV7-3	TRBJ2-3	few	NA	TGTGCCAGCAGCTTTGACCGCGATAGCACAGATACGCAGTATTTT	CASSFDRDSTDTQYF
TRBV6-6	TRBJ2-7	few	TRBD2	TGTGCCAGCATGGGGGGGTTAGGCGAGCAGTACTTC	CASMGGLGEQYF
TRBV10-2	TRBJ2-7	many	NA	TGCGCCAGCAGGGACTTTGGGACTTACGAGCAGTACTTC	CASRDFGTYEQYF
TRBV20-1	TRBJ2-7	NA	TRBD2	TGCAGTGTCCCGACTAGCGGGAGAGGCGAGCAGTACTTC	CSVPTSGRGEQYF
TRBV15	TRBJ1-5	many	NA	TGTGCCACCAGCAGAGATATTCCGGACAGCCAGCGCCAGCATTTT	CATSRDIPDSQRQHF
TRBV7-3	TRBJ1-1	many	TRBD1	TGTGCCAGCAGCCACGGTGGGGCCAGGGGGCTGGCTGAAGCTTTCTTT	CASSHGGARGLAEAFF
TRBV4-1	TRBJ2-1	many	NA	TGCGCCAGCAGCCAAAATAGCGGATACCTCTACAATGAGCAGTTCTTC	CASSQNSGYLYNEQFF
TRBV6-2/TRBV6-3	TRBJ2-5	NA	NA	TGTGCCAGCAGTTATGTTCAGGAGACCCAGTACTTC	CASSYVQETQYF
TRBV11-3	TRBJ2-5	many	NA	TGTGCCAGCAGCTCAACTAGTAAAGAGACCCAGTACTTC	CASSSTSKETQYF
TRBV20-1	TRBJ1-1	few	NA	TGCAGTGCTAGGGGGGGGCAGAACACTGAAGCTTTCTTT	CSARGGQNTEAFF
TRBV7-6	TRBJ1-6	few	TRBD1	TGTGCCAGCAGCTTAAATGGACAGGGGGGACGCTCCTATAATTCACCCCTCCACTTT	CASSLNGQGGRSYNSPLHF
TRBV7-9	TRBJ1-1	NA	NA	TGTGCCAGCAGCTTAGCCGGCAGGGGAGGCACTGAAGCTTTCTTT	CASSLAGRGGTEAFF
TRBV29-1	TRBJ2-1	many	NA	TGCAGCGTAGTGCAGAGAGAGGTCTCCAATGAGCAGTTCTTC	CSVVQREVSNEQFF
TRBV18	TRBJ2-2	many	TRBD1	TGTGCCAGCTCACCACCGACAGGGGGCAACACCGGGGAGCTGTTTTTT	CASSPPTGGNTGELFF
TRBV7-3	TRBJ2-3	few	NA	TGTGCCAGCAGCTTTACACCCTCGGATACGCAGTATTTT	CASSFTPSDTQYF
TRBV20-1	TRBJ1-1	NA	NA	TGCAGTGCTAGTGTCCAGGATCTTGAAGCTTTCTTT	CSASVQDLEAFF
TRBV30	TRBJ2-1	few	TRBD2	TGTGCCTGGAGTGCGGGACTAGCGGGTGGTAATGAGCAGTTCTTC	CAWSAGLAGGNEQFF
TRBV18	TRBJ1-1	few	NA	TGTGCCAGCTCACCATCTGGGGACACTGAAGCTTTCTTT	CASSPSGDTEAFF
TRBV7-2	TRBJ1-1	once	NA	TGTGCCAGCAGCTTAAGTCCGGGACTGGCGAACACTGAAGCTTTCTTT	CASSLSPGLANTEAFF
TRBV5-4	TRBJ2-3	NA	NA	TGTGCCAGCAGTGGATGGGAGGCAGATACGCAGTATTTT	CASSGWEADTQYF
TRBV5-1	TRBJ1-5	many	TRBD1	TGCGCCAGCAGCTTGGTAAGGACAGGGGCACATCAGCCCCAGCATTTT	CASSLVRTGAHQPQHF
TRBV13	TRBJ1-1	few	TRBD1	TGTGCCAGCAGCTCCCCCGGGACAGGGCACACTGAAGCTTTCTTT	CASSSPGTGHTEAFF
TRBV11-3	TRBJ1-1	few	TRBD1	TGTGCCAGCAGCTTAGGGCTTTCGGACAGGGGGAGAGCTTTCTTT	CASSLGLSDRGRAFF
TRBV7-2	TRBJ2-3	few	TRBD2	TGTGCCAGCAGCCCACTAGCGGGAGGGCCGAATACGCAGTATTTT	CASSPLAGGPNTQYF
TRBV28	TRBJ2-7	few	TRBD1	TGTGCCAGCAGCAGCCATGGACAGGCCTACGAGCAGTACTTC	CASSSHGQAYEQYF
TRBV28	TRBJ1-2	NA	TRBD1	TGTGCCAGCAGTCCCCGGGACAGGGGCGTCTATGGCTACACCTTC	CASSPRDRGVYGYTF
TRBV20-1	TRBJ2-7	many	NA	TGCAGTGCTAGAGATTTAAGGGGAAGCGCCTACGAGCAGTACTTC	CSARDLRGSAYEQYF
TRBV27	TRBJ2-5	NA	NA	TGTGCCAGCAGTTTAATGGGGGCCTGGGAGACCCAGTACTTC	CASSLMGAWETQYF
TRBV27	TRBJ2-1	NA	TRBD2	TGTGCCAGCAAGTTATCTAGCGGACACAATGAGCAGTTCTTC	CASKLSSGHNEQFF
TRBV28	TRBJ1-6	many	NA	TGTGCCAGCAGACAGGCTTTATATAATTCACCCCTCCACTTT	CASRQALYNSPLHF
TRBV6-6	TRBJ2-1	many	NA	TGTGCCAGCAGTTACTCGATCCAGTCGTACAATGAGCAGTTCTTC	CASSYSIQSYNEQFF
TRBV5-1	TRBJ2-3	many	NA	TGCGCCAGCAGCTTGAATGCTCCCCCGCGAGATACGCAGTATTTT	CASSLNAPPRDTQYF
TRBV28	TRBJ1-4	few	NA	TGTGCCAGCAGGCGACTTGGGGAGGTGTTTTTT	CASRRLGEVFF
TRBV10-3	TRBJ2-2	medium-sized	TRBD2	TGTGCCATCAGTGTAACGCGGGGGAGGAAGGACACCGGGGAGCTGTTTTTT	CAISVTRGRKDTGELFF
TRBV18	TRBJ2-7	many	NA	TGTGCCAGCTCAGCCGTACAGGAAACCTACGAGCAGTACTTC	CASSAVQETYEQYF